This record concerns one TCR beta chain sequence. The target antigen is unknown. Mixed chimerism was transient after nonmyeloablative marrow transplants from related graft donors. Unstimulated Tregs (CD4+CD25+CD127-) and CD4+CD25- non-Tregs were sorted from PBMCs. The sample originates from a study of Tregs in tolerant kidney transplant recipients. The germline gives CDR1 SGHTA, CDR2 FQGTGA. Trimming left V 4 bases short and J 4 bases short, with 17 bases between. This CDR3 region has 16 residues. Study results and caveats: Donor-specific Treg expansion exceeded global Treg expansion in tolerant patients, suggesting antigen drive. Tregs expanded with activated donor B cells seemed most donor-specific. Biological reproducibility was not directly addressed, but technical replication error appeared minimal.

The method was immunoSEQ multiplex PCR; TCRdb's version includes in-frame clones alone and lacks a portion of them. The sample includes 100,000 or so clones, 93% of them seen just once. This chain joins TRBV7-3 and TRBJ2-1; D possibly corresponds to TRBD1 (6 bases). The material sequenced was CD4+ T cells from blood (PBMCs), taken 12 months after the transplant. This receptor was identified in a human patient who received a combined kidney and bone marrow transplant. T cells may partly derive from the graft donor. The CDR3 DNA reads TGTGCCAGCAGCTCCTACAGGGTGTCTATGTACAATGAGCAGTTCTTC. It codes for CASSSYRVSMYNEQFF.